A single sample gave rise to the 20 T cell receptor beta chains below, sequenced in a study of T cell responses to AZD1222 COVID-19 vaccine. This table comes from immunoSEQ multiplex PCR, and its TCRdb copy is limited to in-frame clones, with some not included. The table shows more than 150,000 clones, with just under 90% occurring only once. Sequencing used peripheral blood, obtained on day 0 of AZD1222 vaccination. The receptor set was obtained from an adult in good health.

This chain links TRBV12-3 or TRBV12-4 with TRBJ2-7; D gene unclear. Trimming shortened V by 2 bases and J by 3 bases, and 5 bases separated the two germline ends. This CDR3 region has 12 residues. The CDR3 coding sequence is TGTGCCAGCAGTTTAAACAACTACGAGCAGTACTTC. Translated, it gives CASSLNNYEQYF.

V and J are TRBV18 and TRBJ1-3, with TRBD1 identical over 8 bases. The germline CDR1 and CDR2 sequences are KGHSH and LQKENI. This CDR3 region has 16 residues. The J segment lost 0 bases and the V segment lost 3 bases, leaving 4 bases of the junction unmatched. CDR3 nucleotides: TGTGCCAGCTCACCGGACAGGGCCTCCTCTGGAAACACCATATATTTT. Translation: CASSPDRASSGNTIYF.

This chain joins TRBV5-8 and TRBJ1-6, with 10 bases matching TRBD1. Losses at the gene ends were 4 bases for V and 10 bases for J; bases not matched to a gene: 5. CDR3 length equals 14 residues. The germline V gene has CDR1 SGHTS and CDR2 YDEGEE. DNA for the CDR3: TGTGCCAGCAGCCTCGGGACAGGGGTATCACCCCTCCACTTT. This codes for CASSLGTGVSPLHF.

CDR3 DNA: TGTGCCAGCGGCGACAGAACGACTAATGAAAAACTGTTTTTT. Translated, it gives CASGDRTTNEKLFF. J is TRBJ1-4 and V is TRBV28; the D gene is possibly TRBD1 (5 bases). This CDR3 comprises 14 residues. V was cut by 8 bases and J by 2 bases, with 12 bases left in between. Germline assignment: CDR1 MDHEN and CDR2 SYDVKM.

This sequence joins TRBV5-8 and TRBJ1-5, with D hard to call. Trimming removed 2 bases at V and 2 bases at J, with 11 bases between. CDR3 size: 15 residues. Germline V gene lookup returns CDR1 SGHTS and CDR2 YDEGEE. The CDR3 loop is CASSFQGLRNQPQHF. CDR3 coding DNA: TGTGCCAGCAGCTTCCAAGGTTTGCGCAATCAGCCCCAGCATTTT.

The chain joins TRBV4-1 to TRBJ1-6; maybe TRBD1 (5 bases). CDR1 is MGHRA and CDR2 is YSYEKL in the germline V gene. This CDR3 is 14 amino acids long. The V end lost 3 bases, the J end lost 6 bases, and 9 bases lay between the germline ends. CDR3 sequence reads: CASSQGVINSPLHF. CDR3 coding DNA: TGCGCCAGCAGCCAGGGGGTTATTAATTCACCCCTCCACTTT.

This clone was counted many times. The V call is TRBV2, the J call TRBJ2-7, with D perhaps TRBD1 or TRBD2 (5 bases each). This CDR3 spans 14 amino acids. Trimming took off 6 bases at V and 5 bases at J, with 17 bases between the two ends. Germline CDR1 and CDR2: SNHLY and FYNNEI. DNA of the CDR3: TGTGCCAGCAGCCGAGCGTCTCTGGGGGACGAGCAGTACTTC. It specifies CASSRASLGDEQYF.

The CDR3 nucleotides are TGTGCCAGCGGGGGCAGGCTTTACTCCTCTGGAAACACCATATATTTT. Its protein is CASGGRLYSSGNTIYF. The chain combines TRBV5-8 with TRBJ1-3, with D possibly being TRBD1 (6 bases). The germline V and J ends were trimmed by 7 bases and 0 bases, with 17 bases remaining between them. The CDR3 sequence is 16 residues long. In germline, CDR1 is SGHTS, CDR2 YDEGEE.

This clone was picked up one time. The chain is built from TRBV2 and TRBJ2-7, with no clear D. This CDR3 contains 11 residues. The V and J ends lost 5 bases and 6 bases respectively, with 8 bases between them. Germline V gene sequence: CDR1 SNHLY, CDR2 FYNNEI. The CDR3 bases are TGTGCCAGCAGTCAGTCGTTCGAGCAGTACTTC. Translated, it gives CASSQSFEQYF. The full variable domain, with the rest looked up from reference TRBV2 and TRBJ2-7, is EPEVTQTPSHQVTQMGQEVILRCVPISNHLYFYWYRQILGQKVEFLVSFYNNEISEKSEIFDDQFSVERPDGSNFTLKIRSTKLEDSAMYFCASSQSFEQYFGPGTRLTVT.

The chain employs TRBV6-1 and TRBJ1-5, with D perhaps TRBD1 (5 bases). Trimming shortened V by 2 bases and J by 9 bases, and 14 bases separated the two germline ends. CDR3 length: 14 amino acids. Germline-derived CDR1 and CDR2 are MNHNS and SASEGT. CDR3 loop: CASSERTPPGPQHF. DNA of the CDR3: TGTGCCAGCAGTGAAAGGACACCCCCGGGGCCCCAGCATTTT.

The rearrangement uses TRBV21-1 and TRBJ2-1; TRBD1, the table's D call, was not compared with the DNA. TRBV21-1 is annotated as a pseudogene. There are 14 residues in the CDR3. The CDR3 reads CASSNSTGENEQFF. The CDR3 DNA follows: TGTGCCAGCAGCAATAGTACAGGGGAGAATGAGCAGTTCTTC.

This clone came up once. The rearrangement joins TRBV19 to TRBJ1-5; D remains unclear. Germline CDR1 reads LNHDA; CDR2 reads SQIVND (reference sequence). V dropped 1 base and J dropped 4 bases, with 11 bases sitting between them. The CDR3 covers 15 residues. The CDR3 sequence is CASSIVGSSNQPQHF. CDR3 nucleotides: TGTGCCAGTAGTATAGTAGGGTCTTCTAATCAGCCCCAGCATTTT.

This clone was observed a single time. The chain carries TRBV5-1 and TRBJ1-2, with 7 bases matching TRBD1. In germline, CDR1 is SGHRS, CDR2 YFSETQ. J was trimmed by 2 bases and V by 3 bases; bases with no gene match: 7. The CDR3 extends over 15 amino acids. The CDR3 DNA is TGCGCCAGCAGCTACAGACAGGGATCGAACTATGGCTACACCTTC. Amino acid sequence: CASSYRQGSNYGYTF.

The chain is built from TRBV6-1 and TRBJ2-3, with 7 positions matching TRBD2. The V and J ends lost 2 bases and 1 base, in that order; junction bases with no gene match: 6. Germline lookup yields CDR1 MNHNS and CDR2 SASEGT. CDR3 length equals 16 residues. CDR3 region: CASSELPGLRTDTQYF. The CDR3 region has the DNA TGTGCCAGCAGTGAACTTCCGGGACTACGCACAGATACGCAGTATTTT.

This chain joins TRBV28 and TRBJ1-4, with TRBD1 matching 7 bases. CDR3 length: 15 residues. CDR1 and CDR2 from the germline V gene are MDHEN and SYDVKM. Germline trimming cut 4 bases from V and 5 bases from J; bases unmatched to any gene: 7. The DNA of the CDR3 is TGTGCCAGCAGTTCTTCTGGACAGGAGAATGAAAAACTGTTTTTT. This translates into CASSSSGQENEKLFF.

This chain connects TRBV18 to TRBJ1-6; D not resolved. This CDR3 spans 13 amino acids. The germline V gene has CDR1 KGHSH and CDR2 LQKENI. V lost 3 bases and J 8 bases, leaving 8 bases between the germline ends. The CDR3, as DNA: TGTGCCAGCTCACCGGACTCGGATTCACCCCTCCACTTT. Translating it yields CASSPDSDSPLHF.

This clone has more than one count but fewer than ten. In nucleotides, the CDR3 is TGTGCCAGCAGCCAAGTTCGAGACAGGTCCAAGGCCCAGCATTTT. Protein product: CASSQVRDRSKAQHF. The chain couples TRBV4-2 to TRBJ1-5, with D possibly TRBD1 on 6 matching bases. Germline assignment: CDR1 LGHNA and CDR2 YNFKEQ. The V end lost 1 base, the J end lost 11 bases, and 18 bases lay between the germline ends. This CDR3 has 15 residues.

The chain carries TRBV4-1 and TRBJ1-4; D not certain. The germline V and J ends were trimmed by 1 base and 12 bases, with 6 bases remaining between them. CDR1 MGHRA and CDR2 YSYEKL come from the germline V gene. The CDR3 is 11 residues long. This chain's CDR3 is CASSQGWELFF. For the CDR3, the DNA is TGCGCCAGCAGCCAAGGGTGGGAACTGTTTTTT.

The V gene is TRBV9, the J gene TRBJ2-7; 10 bases line up with TRBD1. The CDR3 is 15 residues long. The germline gives CDR1 SGDLS, CDR2 YYNGEE. J gave up 5 bases and V 0 bases, and 5 bases lay outside the gene matches. The CDR3 nucleotides are TGTGCCAGCAGCGTAGGGGGACAGGGGACCCACGAGCAGTACTTC. Protein sequence: CASSVGGQGTHEQYF.

The DNA for the CDR3 is TGTGCCAGCTCACCTCCCGGGACGGCAGGCTCCTACAATGAGCAGTTCTTC. Encoded protein: CASSPPGTAGSYNEQFF. The rearrangement uses TRBV18 and TRBJ2-1; perhaps D is TRBD1 or TRBD2 (5 bases each). Germline V gene sequence: CDR1 KGHSH, CDR2 LQKENI. V shed 3 bases and J shed 0 bases, with 15 bases lying between them. The CDR3 is 17 amino acids.